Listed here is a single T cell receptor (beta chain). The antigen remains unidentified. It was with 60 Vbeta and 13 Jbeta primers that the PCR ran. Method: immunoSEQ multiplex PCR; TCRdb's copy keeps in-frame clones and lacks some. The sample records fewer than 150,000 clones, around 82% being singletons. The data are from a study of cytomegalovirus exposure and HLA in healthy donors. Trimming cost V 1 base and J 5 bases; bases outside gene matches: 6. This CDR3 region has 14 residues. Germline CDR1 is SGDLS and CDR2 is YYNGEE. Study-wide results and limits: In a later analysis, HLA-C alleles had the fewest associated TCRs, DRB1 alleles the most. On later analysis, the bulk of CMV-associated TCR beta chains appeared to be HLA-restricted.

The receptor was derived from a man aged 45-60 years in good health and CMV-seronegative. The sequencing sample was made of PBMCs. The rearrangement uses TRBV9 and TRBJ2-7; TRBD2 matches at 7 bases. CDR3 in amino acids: CASSVLGGGDEQYF. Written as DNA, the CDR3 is TGTGCCAGCAGCGTACTGGGGGGGGGAGACGAGCAGTACTTC.